Listed below are T cell receptor beta chains from one sample, sequenced in a study of T cells in pancreatic ductal adenocarcinoma. Data came from immunoSEQ multiplex PCR; TCRdb stores just in-frame clones and leaves some out. Found here are about 97,000 clones, roughly 95% of them singletons; the top ten hold less than 4%. The specimen sequenced was PBMCs. Receptors originate from a human donor with pancreatic ductal adenocarcinoma. Both conserved end residues are part of each CDR3. The D gene is left open where the match is weak. Expanded clones get a size class; other rows say once, few or many, or leave the size out.

>TRBJ2-1|TRBV10-3|-|-
CAISGAGAVNEQFF
TGTGCCATCAGTGGGGCAGGGGCGGTCAATGAGCAGTTCTTC
>TRBJ2-7|TRBV12-5|-|-
CASGSGSSYEQYF
TGTGCTAGTGGTTCCGGGAGTTCCTACGAGCAGTACTTC
>TRBJ2-5|TRBV18|TRBD1|once
CASSPGLQGARTQYF
TGTGCCAGCTCACCCGGTCTCCAGGGGGCAAGGACCCAGTACTTC
>TRBJ2-5|TRBV7-2|TRBD1|-
CATSRDRGSETQYF
TGTGCCACCAGCCGGGACAGGGGGTCAGAGACCCAGTACTTC
>TRBJ1-1|TRBV11-2|-|-
CASSSQGMNTEAFF
TGTGCCAGCAGTTCTCAGGGTATGAACACTGAAGCTTTCTTT
>TRBJ2-7|TRBV4-2|-|-
CASSQDGGGAYEQYF
TGTGCCAGCAGCCAAGACGGGGGAGGTGCGTACGAGCAGTACTTC
>TRBJ2-2|TRBV27|TRBD1|-
CASSFLQGASGELFF
TGTGCCAGCAGTTTTTTGCAGGGGGCCTCCGGGGAGCTGTTTTTT
>TRBJ2-7|TRBV11-2|-|-
CASSLAQVEQYF
TGTGCCAGCAGCTTAGCTCAGGTCGAGCAGTACTTC
>TRBJ1-2|TRBV6-6|-|-
CASSYTSDRDDGYTF
TGTGCCAGCAGTTACACAAGCGACAGAGACGATGGCTACACCTTC
>TRBJ1-1|TRBV27|TRBD1|-
CASSGFGTGSAEAFF
TGTGCCAGCAGTGGGTTCGGGACAGGGAGTGCTGAAGCTTTCTTT